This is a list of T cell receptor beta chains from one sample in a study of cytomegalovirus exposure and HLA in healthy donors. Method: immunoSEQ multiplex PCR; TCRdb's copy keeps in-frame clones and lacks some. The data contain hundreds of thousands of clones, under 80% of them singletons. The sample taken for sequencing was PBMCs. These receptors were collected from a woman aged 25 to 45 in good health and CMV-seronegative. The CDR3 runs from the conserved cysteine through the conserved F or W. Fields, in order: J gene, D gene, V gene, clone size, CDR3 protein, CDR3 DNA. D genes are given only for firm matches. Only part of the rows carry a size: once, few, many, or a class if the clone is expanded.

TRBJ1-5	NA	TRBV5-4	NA	CASSADNQPQHF	TGTGCCAGCAGCGCAGATAATCAGCCCCAGCATTTT
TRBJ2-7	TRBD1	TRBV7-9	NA	CASSLSGTGEQYF	TGTGCCAGCAGCTTATCGGGGACAGGCGAGCAGTACTTC
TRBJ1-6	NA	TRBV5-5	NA	CASSLGRQINSPLHF	TGTGCCAGCAGCTTGGGGAGACAGATTAATTCACCCCTCCACTTT
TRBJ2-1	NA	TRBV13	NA	CASSPPLRDNNDEQFF	TGTGCCAGCAGTCCGCCCCTCCGGGACAATAACGATGAGCAGTTCTTC
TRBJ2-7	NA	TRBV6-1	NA	CASSGGGSSSYEQYF	TGTGCCAGCAGCGGAGGGGGCAGCAGCTCCTACGAGCAGTACTTC
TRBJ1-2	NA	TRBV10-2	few	CASRGGSSYGYTF	TGCGCCAGCAGGGGAGGCTCTTCGTATGGCTACACCTTC
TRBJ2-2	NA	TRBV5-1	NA	CASSLDGVGSGELFF	TGCGCCAGCAGCTTGGACGGGGTGGGTTCCGGGGAGCTGTTTTTT
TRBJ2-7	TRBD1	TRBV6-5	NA	CASSTLGQGSYEQYF	TGTGCCAGCAGTACCCTGGGACAGGGTTCCTACGAGCAGTACTTC
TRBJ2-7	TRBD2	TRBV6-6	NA	CASTPGVAGLYEQYF	TGTGCCAGCACCCCTGGGGTAGCGGGGCTCTACGAGCAGTACTTC
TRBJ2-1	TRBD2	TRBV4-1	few	CASSQEPSGVYNEQFF	TGCGCCAGCAGCCAAGAACCTAGCGGGGTCTACAATGAGCAGTTCTTC
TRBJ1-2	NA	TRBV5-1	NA	CASSRYQDLRIDGYTF	TGCGCCAGCAGCCGATACCAAGACCTGAGGATCGATGGCTACACCTTC
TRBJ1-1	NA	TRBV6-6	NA	CASSFQDTPEAFF	TGTGCCAGCAGTTTCCAGGACACTCCTGAAGCTTTCTTT
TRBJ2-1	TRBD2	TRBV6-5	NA	CASSWREVSYNEQFF	TGTGCCAGCAGTTGGCGGGAGGTATCCTACAATGAGCAGTTCTTC
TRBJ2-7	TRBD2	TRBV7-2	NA	CASSYSGGTTYEQYF	TGTGCCAGCAGCTATAGCGGGGGCACCACCTACGAGCAGTACTTC
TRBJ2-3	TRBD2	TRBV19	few	CVSRGGSSGAVGDTQYF	TGTGTCAGTAGAGGAGGTAGCAGCGGGGCTGTAGGAGATACGCAGTATTTT
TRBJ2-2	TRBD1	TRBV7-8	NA	CASSLTGTGELFF	TGTGCCAGCAGCTTGACAGGGACCGGGGAGCTGTTTTTT
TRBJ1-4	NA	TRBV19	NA	CASSTLALRTGGEKLFF	TGTGCCAGTAGTACTTTAGCCCTCCGGACCGGGGGTGAAAAACTGTTTTTT
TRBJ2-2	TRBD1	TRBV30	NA	CAWSGTGTGELFF	TGTGCCTGGAGTGGGACAGGGACCGGGGAGCTGTTTTTT
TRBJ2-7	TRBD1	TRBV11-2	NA	CASSQNTGGAWYEQYF	TGTGCCAGCAGTCAAAATACAGGGGGCGCGTGGTACGAGCAGTACTTC
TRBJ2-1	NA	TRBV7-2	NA	CASSLALSPGDEQFF	TGTGCCAGCAGCTTAGCGTTGAGCCCCGGGGATGAGCAGTTCTTC
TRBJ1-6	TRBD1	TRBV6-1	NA	CASRAQQGASLHF	TGTGCCAGCAGGGCCCAACAGGGGGCTTCCCTCCACTTT
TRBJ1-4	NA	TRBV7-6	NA	CASSLGATNEKLFF	TGTGCCAGCAGCTTGGGCGCAACTAATGAAAAACTGTTTTTT
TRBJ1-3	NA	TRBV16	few	CASSLFPGPGNTIYF	TGTGCCAGCAGCCTTTTCCCAGGGCCCGGAAACACCATATATTTT
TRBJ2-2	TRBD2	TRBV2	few	CASTGSGGARVTGELFF	TGTGCCAGCACTGGTAGCGGGGGGGCCCGGGTCACCGGGGAGCTGTTTTTT
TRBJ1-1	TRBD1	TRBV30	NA	CAYRQGGNTEAFF	TGTGCCTATCGACAGGGTGGGAACACTGAAGCTTTCTTT
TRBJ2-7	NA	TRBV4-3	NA	CASSQDPSGTYEQYF	TGCGCCAGCAGCCAAGATCCGTCAGGAACCTACGAGCAGTACTTC
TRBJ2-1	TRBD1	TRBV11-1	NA	CASSSRNRGKSYNEQFF	TGTGCCAGCAGTTCCAGGAACAGGGGAAAGTCCTACAATGAGCAGTTCTTC
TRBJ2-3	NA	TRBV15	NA	CATSYEGGAADTQYF	TGTGCCACCTCATACGAGGGGGGGGCGGCTGATACGCAGTATTTT
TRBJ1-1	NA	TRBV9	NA	CASSVDASEAFF	TGTGCCAGCAGCGTAGATGCGTCTGAAGCTTTCTTT
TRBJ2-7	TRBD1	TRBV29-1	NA	CSVQGAGSYEQYF	TGCAGCGTGCAGGGGGCTGGGTCCTACGAGCAGTACTTC
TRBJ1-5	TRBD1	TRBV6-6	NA	CASSKTGYEPQHF	TGTGCCAGCAGTAAGACAGGGTATGAGCCCCAGCATTTT